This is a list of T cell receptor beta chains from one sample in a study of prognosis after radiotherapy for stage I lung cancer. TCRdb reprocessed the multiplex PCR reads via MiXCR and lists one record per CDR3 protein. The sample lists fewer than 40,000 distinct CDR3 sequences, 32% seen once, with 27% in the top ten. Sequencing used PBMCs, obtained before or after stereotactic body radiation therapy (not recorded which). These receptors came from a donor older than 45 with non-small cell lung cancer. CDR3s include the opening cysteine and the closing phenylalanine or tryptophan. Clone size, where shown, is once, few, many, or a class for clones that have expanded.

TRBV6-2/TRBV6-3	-	CASNRDTSGANVLTF
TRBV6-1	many	CASRGLQPQHF
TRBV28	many	CASSFVTRHYGYTF
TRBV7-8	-	CASSFLASSYEQYF
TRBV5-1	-	CASSLELAGVGSAGELFF
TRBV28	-	CASIPRTGPCEQYF
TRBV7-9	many	CASRSGAGNTIYF
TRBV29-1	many	CSVDLPSEDEQFF
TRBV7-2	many	CASSFSSNQPQHF
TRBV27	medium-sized	CASSLQGGPYTDTQYF
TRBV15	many	CATSSSVDSTNEKLFF
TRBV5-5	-	CANSFVPSGQETQYF
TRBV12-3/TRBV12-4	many	CASSLTGMSNQPQHF
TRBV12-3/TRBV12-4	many	CASSFRAGTRDEQYF
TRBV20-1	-	CSARDQVQGAYDSPLHF
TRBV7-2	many	CASSSRPTVLFANEKLFF